This T cell receptor beta chain was found in a study of T cell repertoires in cytomegalovirus infection. General study findings and limits: HLA-C-restricted CMV clonotypes gave the most frequent clonotype in two of eight donors.

The J segment lost 13 bases and the V segment lost 3 bases, leaving 5 bases of the junction unmatched. Germline V gene lookup returns CDR1 MNHEY and CDR2 SMNVEV (reference sequence). The CDR3 loop spans 12 amino acids. Comments on this clonotype: Its target is unknown.

Using its own MiXCR run on the reads, TCRdb lists one record per CDR3 protein. The profile shows 700,000 to 950,000 distinct CDR3 sequences, roughly 33% of them singletons. This TCR derives from a human donor in good health (CMV status not recorded). Some clones in this sample may be carry-over from other donors' samples. The source was cultured CD8+ T cells from PBMCs, collected from culture after CMV antigen stimulation. The chain carries TRBV27 and TRBJ1-2, with TRBD1 matching 10 bases. CDR3 nucleotide sequence: TGTGCCAGCAGTTTGGGGGACAGGGGTCTCACCTTC. Translating gives CASSLGDRGLTF.